Listed below are T cell receptor beta chains from one sample, sequenced in a study of cytomegalovirus exposure and HLA in healthy donors. Some clones are missing from TCRdb's copy, which holds only in-frame ones; the method was immunoSEQ multiplex PCR. Of roughly 130,000 clones in the sample, 85% to 90% were seen once. Sequenced: PBMCs. Receptor source: a man in his thirties or forties in good health and CMV-seronegative. Each CDR3 is given with its conserved first and last residue. Fields, in order: D gene, V gene, J gene, clone size, CDR3 DNA, CDR3 protein. The D gene is left open where the match is weak. Not all rows give a size; the values are once, few, many and, for expanded clones, a class.

d_gene: TRBD2
v_gene: TRBV6-4
j_gene: TRBJ2-3
abundance: -
CDR3nt: TGTGCCAGCAGTAGAGCGGGAGCTAGCACAGATACGCAGTATTTT
CDR3aa: CASSRAGASTDTQYF

d_gene: -
v_gene: TRBV19
j_gene: TRBJ1-1
abundance: -
CDR3nt: TGTGCCAGTAGTATGTGGAGGTCGGGGAGCTATAAAGCTTTCTTT
CDR3aa: CASSMWRSGSYKAFF

d_gene: TRBD2
v_gene: TRBV7-3
j_gene: TRBJ2-1
abundance: -
CDR3nt: TGTGCCAGCAGTCGGACTAGCGGGGTTCTTAATGAGCAGTTCTTC
CDR3aa: CASSRTSGVLNEQFF

d_gene: TRBD2
v_gene: TRBV18
j_gene: TRBJ2-5
abundance: -
CDR3nt: TGTGCCAGCTCACCGTTAGCGGGACGCCAAGAGACCCAGTACTTC
CDR3aa: CASSPLAGRQETQYF

d_gene: TRBD1
v_gene: TRBV5-1
j_gene: TRBJ2-3
abundance: -
CDR3nt: TGCGCCAGCAGACGGGACAGGCGCACAGATACGCAGTATTTT
CDR3aa: CASRRDRRTDTQYF

d_gene: TRBD2
v_gene: TRBV9
j_gene: TRBJ2-1
abundance: -
CDR3nt: TGTGCCAGCAGTCCTAGCGGGGCACTCTACAATGAGCAGTTCTTC
CDR3aa: CASSPSGALYNEQFF

d_gene: TRBD2
v_gene: TRBV11-1
j_gene: TRBJ2-7
abundance: -
CDR3nt: TGTGCCAGCAGCTTAGCCAGGACTAGCGGGGGTTTCTACGAGCAGTACTTC
CDR3aa: CASSLARTSGGFYEQYF

d_gene: -
v_gene: TRBV29-1
j_gene: TRBJ2-7
abundance: -
CDR3nt: TGCAGCGTTGCGGGGGATTCCAGCGAGCAGTACTTC
CDR3aa: CSVAGDSSEQYF

d_gene: TRBD2
v_gene: TRBV4-2
j_gene: TRBJ2-2
abundance: -
CDR3nt: TGTGCCAGCAGCCAGATAGCGGGAGGGGTCACCGGGGAGCTGTTTTTT
CDR3aa: CASSQIAGGVTGELFF

d_gene: TRBD2
v_gene: TRBV11-2
j_gene: TRBJ2-7
abundance: -
CDR3nt: TGTGCCAGCAGCTTTTCGACTAGCGGGGTTCCCTACGAGCAGTACTTC
CDR3aa: CASSFSTSGVPYEQYF

d_gene: TRBD1
v_gene: TRBV18
j_gene: TRBJ2-6
abundance: -
CDR3nt: TGTGCCAGCTCACAACAGGGGGCGACTGGGGCCAACGTCCTGACTTTC
CDR3aa: CASSQQGATGANVLTF

d_gene: -
v_gene: TRBV5-1
j_gene: TRBJ1-4
abundance: -
CDR3nt: TGCGCCAGCAGCTTGAGTGGGGAGGAAAAACTGTTTTTT
CDR3aa: CASSLSGEEKLFF

d_gene: TRBD2
v_gene: TRBV6-1
j_gene: TRBJ2-1
abundance: once
CDR3nt: TGTGCCATTCTTGCAGGGACTAGTGGTGTCTTC
CDR3aa: CAILAGTSGVF

d_gene: -
v_gene: TRBV6-5
j_gene: TRBJ1-1
abundance: -
CDR3nt: TGTGCCAGCGTAATGAACACTGAAGCTTTCTTT
CDR3aa: CASVMNTEAFF

d_gene: -
v_gene: TRBV25-1
j_gene: TRBJ1-1
abundance: -
CDR3nt: TGTGCCAGCAGTGAATATCCACAGGCCCTGAACACTGAAGCTTTCTTT
CDR3aa: CASSEYPQALNTEAFF

d_gene: -
v_gene: TRBV19
j_gene: TRBJ2-3
abundance: -
CDR3nt: TGTGCCAGTAGATCCCGGGCAGGGCGAGGGAGGACAGATACGCAGTATTTT
CDR3aa: CASRSRAGRGRTDTQYF

d_gene: -
v_gene: TRBV7-9
j_gene: TRBJ2-5
abundance: -
CDR3nt: TGTGCCAGCAGGCCTCCATTGATGTCAGGGGCGGGTGAGACCCAGTACTTC
CDR3aa: CASRPPLMSGAGETQYF

d_gene: TRBD2
v_gene: TRBV11-2
j_gene: TRBJ2-7
abundance: once
CDR3nt: TGTGCCAGCAGCTTCGCGACTAGCGGAGAATACGAGCAGTACTTC
CDR3aa: CASSFATSGEYEQYF

d_gene: TRBD2
v_gene: TRBV30
j_gene: TRBJ2-5
abundance: -
CDR3nt: TGTGCCTGGAGTATAACTAGCGGGATCATAGAGACCCAGTACTTC
CDR3aa: CAWSITSGIIETQYF

d_gene: TRBD1
v_gene: TRBV27
j_gene: TRBJ2-5
abundance: -
CDR3nt: TGTGCCAGCAGTTCTACCCTCTCGACAGGGCCTGGGACCCAGTACTTC
CDR3aa: CASSSTLSTGPGTQYF

d_gene: TRBD1
v_gene: TRBV5-5
j_gene: TRBJ2-2
abundance: once
CDR3nt: TGTGCCAGCAGCTTGGGGACAGGGGAAACCGGGGAGCTGTTTTTT
CDR3aa: CASSLGTGETGELFF

d_gene: -
v_gene: TRBV20-1
j_gene: TRBJ2-7
abundance: once
CDR3nt: TGCAGTGCTACGGAGGGCTACGAGCAGTACTTC
CDR3aa: CSATEGYEQYF

d_gene: TRBD2
v_gene: TRBV30
j_gene: TRBJ2-1
abundance: -
CDR3nt: TGTGCCTTCTCCGGAGGACTAGCGGGAGGGTATAGCTCCTACAATGAGCAGTTCTTC
CDR3aa: CAFSGGLAGGYSSYNEQFF

d_gene: TRBD2
v_gene: TRBV11-2
j_gene: TRBJ2-1
abundance: -
CDR3nt: TGTGCCAGCGACCCTACGGGACTAGCGGGCAATGAGCAGTTCTTC
CDR3aa: CASDPTGLAGNEQFF

d_gene: TRBD2
v_gene: TRBV30
j_gene: TRBJ2-7
abundance: -
CDR3nt: TGTGCCTGGGGAACTAGCGGGGTAGCCGAGCAGTACTTC
CDR3aa: CAWGTSGVAEQYF

d_gene: TRBD2
v_gene: TRBV14
j_gene: TRBJ2-7
abundance: -
CDR3nt: TGTGCCAGCAGCCAAGGACCGGGACTAGCGGGGTACGAGCAGTACTTC
CDR3aa: CASSQGPGLAGYEQYF

d_gene: -
v_gene: TRBV5-1
j_gene: TRBJ2-2
abundance: -
CDR3nt: TGCGCCAGCAGCTTACCCGGGTCCACCGGGGAGCTGTTTTTT
CDR3aa: CASSLPGSTGELFF

d_gene: -
v_gene: TRBV29-1
j_gene: TRBJ2-6
abundance: once
CDR3nt: TGCAGCGTGAAGGAGCAGGGGGCCAACGTCCTGACTTTC
CDR3aa: CSVKEQGANVLTF

d_gene: TRBD1
v_gene: TRBV2
j_gene: TRBJ1-3
abundance: -
CDR3nt: TGTGCCAGCAGGCAGACAGGGACGGGAAACACCATATATTTT
CDR3aa: CASRQTGTGNTIYF

d_gene: -
v_gene: TRBV27
j_gene: TRBJ1-5
abundance: -
CDR3nt: TGTGCCAGCAGCCCGGGATATGGAGGGCAGGAACATTTT
CDR3aa: CASSPGYGGQEHF

d_gene: TRBD2
v_gene: TRBV9
j_gene: TRBJ2-1
abundance: -
CDR3nt: TGTGCCAGCAGCGCCGTAGCGGGCTCCTACAATGAGCAGTTCTTC
CDR3aa: CASSAVAGSYNEQFF

d_gene: TRBD2
v_gene: TRBV6-1
j_gene: TRBJ2-3
abundance: -
CDR3nt: TGTGCCAGCAGTGAATCCTGGACTAGCGGGAGCACAGATACGCAGTATTTT
CDR3aa: CASSESWTSGSTDTQYF

d_gene: -
v_gene: TRBV7-9
j_gene: TRBJ2-7
abundance: -
CDR3nt: TGTGCCAGCAGCCCCCTCGGCGGACAGTCCTACGAGCAGTACTTC
CDR3aa: CASSPLGGQSYEQYF

d_gene: -
v_gene: TRBV10-1
j_gene: TRBJ2-2
abundance: -
CDR3nt: TGCGCCAGCAGTTTCGAACGGGACAAGAACACCGGGGAGCTGTTTTTT
CDR3aa: CASSFERDKNTGELFF

d_gene: -
v_gene: TRBV5-6
j_gene: TRBJ1-2
abundance: -
CDR3nt: TGTGCCAGCAGCTTGGGACAGGAGAGGTATGGCTACACCTTC
CDR3aa: CASSLGQERYGYTF

d_gene: -
v_gene: TRBV7-8
j_gene: TRBJ2-2
abundance: -
CDR3nt: TGTGCCAGCACCGGGACCGGGGAGCTGTTTTTT
CDR3aa: CASTGTGELFF

d_gene: -
v_gene: TRBV5-1
j_gene: TRBJ1-4
abundance: -
CDR3nt: TGCGCCAGCAGCTTGGGGCCAGGATGTCTTTTT
CDR3aa: CASSLGPGCLF

d_gene: -
v_gene: TRBV2
j_gene: TRBJ2-5
abundance: -
CDR3nt: TGTGCCAGCAGGAGGAGGGAGACCCAGTACTTC
CDR3aa: CASRRRETQYF

d_gene: TRBD2
v_gene: TRBV7-9
j_gene: TRBJ2-1
abundance: -
CDR3nt: TGTGCCAGCAGCCTTCTAGCGGGGGCTTACAATGAGCAGTTCTTC
CDR3aa: CASSLLAGAYNEQFF

d_gene: -
v_gene: TRBV30
j_gene: TRBJ1-4
abundance: -
CDR3nt: TGTGCCTGGAGTATGCAGAATAATGAAAAACTGTTTTTT
CDR3aa: CAWSMQNNEKLFF

d_gene: -
v_gene: TRBV27
j_gene: TRBJ2-1
abundance: -
CDR3nt: TGTGCCAGCAGTTTAGGGGCTTCCCCATACAATGAGCAGTTCTTC
CDR3aa: CASSLGASPYNEQFF

d_gene: -
v_gene: TRBV7-2
j_gene: TRBJ2-7
abundance: -
CDR3nt: TGTGCCAGCAGCTTAGGGGGGACTGCCGGTCGGGTGTACTTC
CDR3aa: CASSLGGTAGRVYF

d_gene: TRBD2
v_gene: TRBV4-2
j_gene: TRBJ2-3
abundance: -
CDR3nt: TGTGCCAGCAGCCTACGGACTAGCAGAGATACGCAGTATTTT
CDR3aa: CASSLRTSRDTQYF